A selection of T cell receptor beta chains follows, all from one sample in a study of shared clonotypes between healthy human individuals. TCRdb's copy holds only in-frame clones and misses some; the assay was immunoSEQ multiplex PCR. The sample yields about 92,000 clones, roughly three quarters seen once. The sequenced sample was memory CD8+ T cells sorted from blood. The receptors stem from a man in his thirties or forties in good health. The CDR3 runs from the conserved cysteine through the conserved F or W. The D gene is left open where the match is weak. The size field is filled for only some rows; it gives once, few, many or a size class.

cdr3_length clone_size d_call j_call v_call cdr3_nt cdr3_aa
15 - TRBD1 TRBJ2-1 TRBV7-2 TGTGCCAGCAGCCGAGTCGCAGACAGGGGCGGCGAGCAGTTCTTC CASSRVADRGGEQFF
15 - - TRBJ2-2 TRBV2 TGTGCCAGTAGGGCCGGGACAACGAACACCGGGGAGCTGTTTTTT CASRAGTTNTGELFF
14 many - TRBJ1-5 TRBV27 TGTGCCAGCAGTTCCAGACAGGTCAATCAGCCCCAGCATTTT CASSSRQVNQPQHF
14 - TRBD1 TRBJ2-3 TRBV4-3 TGCGCCAGCAGCCAGGACAGGGGGCTCGATACGCAGTATTTT CASSQDRGLDTQYF
15 - - TRBJ2-3 TRBV18 TGTGCCAGCTCTCAGTCGATCGTTGGGAAGGATACGCAGTATTTT CASSQSIVGKDTQYF
14 few - TRBJ1-2 TRBV13 TGTGCCAGCAGGCCTTTCGGGCCCGCCTATGGCTACACCTTC CASRPFGPAYGYTF
14 - TRBD2 TRBJ2-7 TRBV2 TGTGCCAGCACCCCATGGGGGGGTCTCTACGAGCAGTACTTC CASTPWGGLYEQYF
15 - - TRBJ2-5 TRBV5-1 TGCGCCAGCAGCTTGTCTTTCGGGTACCAAGAGACCCAGTACTTC CASSLSFGYQETQYF
17 - TRBD1 TRBJ2-1 TRBV7-9 TGTGCCAGCAGCCCAGGGTGGACAGGGGCCCTAGACAATGAGCAGTTCTTC CASSPGWTGALDNEQFF
12 few - TRBJ1-5 TRBV10-2 TGCGCCAGCAGTGCCGATAATCAGCCCCAGCATTTT CASSADNQPQHF
14 - - TRBJ2-3 TRBV5-6 TGTGCCAGCAGCTTGGTCCAGTCCACAGATACGCAGTATTTT CASSLVQSTDTQYF
15 - TRBD1 TRBJ2-1 TRBV11-1 TGTGCCAGCAGCTTGGAGACAGGGGATAACAATGAGCAGTTCTTC CASSLETGDNNEQFF
15 - TRBD1 TRBJ2-1 TRBV11-2 TGTGCCAGCAGCTACCGTCCGGGACAGGTTAATGAGCAGTTCTTC CASSYRPGQVNEQFF
13 - - TRBJ2-7 TRBV29-1 TGCAGCGTGAAACCCAGAGGCTCCTACGAGCAGTACTTC CSVKPRGSYEQYF
13 many TRBD1 TRBJ1-2 TRBV11-2 TGTGCCAGCACGACGGGACAGCGATATGGCTACACCTTC CASTTGQRYGYTF
12 once - TRBJ1-3 TRBV11-2 TGTGCCAGCAGTTTCTCTGGAAACACCATATATTTT CASSFSGNTIYF
14 - - TRBJ1-1 TRBV19 TGTGCCAGTAGTATGGACCGCGTGGGGCGCGGGGCTTTCTTT CASSMDRVGRGAFF
15 - - TRBJ2-3 TRBV7-7 TGTGCCAGCAGCTCGACCAAGGGAGGGGGAGATACGCAGTATTTT CASSSTKGGGDTQYF
11 once - TRBJ2-3 TRBV25-1 TGTGCCAGCAGTAGGGCAGATACGCAGTATTTT CASSRADTQYF
12 few - TRBJ2-2 TRBV2 TGTGCCAGCACTAGCGACACCGGGGAGCTGTTTTTT CASTSDTGELFF
14 - TRBD1 TRBJ2-3 TRBV5-4 TGTGCCAGCCGCCAGGACAGGGCATCAGATACGCAGTATTTT CASRQDRASDTQYF
13 - - TRBJ1-1 TRBV7-9 TGTGCCAGCAGCTTAGGAGCTGGGGCCCGACCGATCTTT CASSLGAGARPIF
16 - TRBD1 TRBJ1-2 TRBV19 TGTGCCAGTAGCCAACTAGACAGGGCCGGGGTTCACGGCTACACCTTC CASSQLDRAGVHGYTF
12 - - TRBJ1-2 TRBV5-6 TGTGCCAGCAGCTTCAAAGGCTATGGCTACACCTTC CASSFKGYGYTF
16 many - TRBJ1-1 TRBV27 TGTGCCAGCAGTTTGCAGGCAACCTACATGAACACTGAAGCTTTCTTT CASSLQATYMNTEAFF
18 - TRBD1 TRBJ2-1 TRBV5-4 TGTGCCAGCAGGGGGGATGCGAAATCGGGACAGGTCTACAATGAGCAGTTCTTC CASRGDAKSGQVYNEQFF
17 - TRBD2 TRBJ2-7 TRBV10-3 TGTGCCAACGCCCCGGGACTAGCGGGAGGCAACACCTACGAGCAGTACTTC CANAPGLAGGNTYEQYF
17 once TRBD2 TRBJ2-7 TRBV12-5 TGTGCTAGTGGTTTGGTAATTTGGCGGGAGGGTCGGAAAGAGCAGTACTTC CASGLVIWREGRKEQYF
15 - - TRBJ1-4 TRBV4-3 TGCGCCAGCAGCCAAGATCGAGGGGGGGGTGAAAAACTGTTTTTT CASSQDRGGGEKLFF
15 few TRBD1 TRBJ1-2 TRBV19 TGTGCCAGTAAGCGACAGGGGGCTATTGTGGATGGCTACACCTTC CASKRQGAIVDGYTF
13 once - TRBJ2-1 TRBV6-5 TGTGCCAGCAGAGCGATCTCGGGCTATGAGCAGTTCTTC CASRAISGYEQFF
15 - - TRBJ2-5 TRBV2 TGTGCCAGCAGTGAAGTTGGGCTACCCCAAGAGACCCAGTACTTC CASSEVGLPQETQYF
16 many - TRBJ2-3 TRBV5-5 TGTGCCAGCAGCTTGGTCTCCCCAGGGTGGACAGATACGCAGTATTTT CASSLVSPGWTDTQYF
14 - - TRBJ2-3 TRBV6-5 TGTGCCAGCAGGGGGGGGCTTAGCACAGATACGCAGTATTTT CASRGGLSTDTQYF
13 - - TRBJ2-2 TRBV30 TGTGCCTGGAACCCTATGAACACCGGGGAGCTGTTTTTT CAWNPMNTGELFF
13 - - TRBJ2-3 TRBV28 TGTGCCAGCAGCCCCCGGGACACAGATACGCAGTATTTT CASSPRDTDTQYF
16 - TRBD1 TRBJ2-7 TRBV7-9 TGTGCCAGCAGTCCCCCCGGGACAGGGCTGGTCAACGAGCAGTACTTC CASSPPGTGLVNEQYF